These 4 T cell receptor beta chains were sequenced from one sample in a study of tumor T cells in aggressive B-cell lymphoma. Measured with immunoSEQ multiplex PCR; TCRdb has only the in-frame clones, and not every one. The table shows about 9,000 clones, with 85% occurring only once. Material for sequencing was tumor tissue. These receptors were obtained from an adult with diffuse large B cell lymphoma.

The CDR3 sequence: CASSPMGGREKETQYF. CDR3 nucleotide sequence: TGTGCCAGCAGCCCAATGGGAGGGAGGGAAAAGGAGACCCAGTACTTC. The V and J genes are TRBV7-9 and TRBJ2-5, with 7 positions matching TRBD2. This CDR3 spans 16 amino acids. The germline gives CDR1 SEHNR, CDR2 FQNEAQ (reference sequence). With 5 bases clipped from V and 5 bases from J, the junction kept 14 bases outside the gene matches.

The chain recombines TRBV7-9 with TRBJ2-1; 11 bases map to TRBD2. The CDR3 is 17 residues long. V was pared by 7 bases and J by 5 bases, with 13 bases of the junction left unmatched. CDR1 SEHNR and CDR2 FQNEAQ come from the germline V gene (reference sequence). The CDR3 spells CASTPRLAGGLNNEQFF. CDR3 nucleotide sequence: TGTGCCAGCACCCCGAGGCTAGCGGGGGGCCTCAACAATGAGCAGTTCTTC.

CDR3 region: CASSLAGGTNTEAFF. CDR3 in DNA: TGTGCCAGCAGCTTGGCAGGGGGGACGAACACTGAAGCTTTCTTT. The V gene is TRBV7-2, the J gene TRBJ1-1; 7 positions agree with TRBD1. J lost 1 base, V lost 3 bases, and 5 bases had no gene match. The CDR3 covers 15 residues. Per the germline V gene, CDR1 is SGHTA and CDR2 is FQGNSA.

The J gene is TRBJ2-3, the V gene TRBV7-3; 9 bases are shared with TRBD2. Germline-derived CDR1 and CDR2 are SGHTA and FQGTGA. Trimming cost V 2 bases and J 1 base; bases outside gene matches: 4. The CDR3 runs to 16 residues. The CDR3 reads CASSLRGGGGTDTQYF. CDR3 DNA: TGTGCCAGCAGCTTACGCGGGGGGGGTGGCACAGATACGCAGTATTTT.